The source of this T cell receptor (beta chain) is a study of glioma-infiltrating T cells. Points from the study as a whole: Non-neoplastic patients had below-expected tissue-blood divergence, while all gliomas exceeded expectation. CDR3 overlap between tissue and blood was very small.

TCR alpha and beta CDR3 regions were amplified from RNA using iRepertoire nested multiplex PCR. Tissue mRNA or PBMC total RNA, about 85-400 ng, went into one-step reverse transcription and amplification. TCRdb ran MiXCR on the multiplex PCR reads and lists one entry per CDR3 protein. The sample has around 190,000 distinct CDR3 sequences, about 40% seen once. V was pared by 7 bases and J by 5 bases, with 3 bases of the junction left unmatched. The CDR3 consists of 11 residues. CDR1 and CDR2 (germline): SQVTM, ANQGSEA. Points on this clonotype: Its antigen is undetermined.

The rearrangement joins TRBV29-1 to TRBJ2-7; 9 nucleotides align to TRBD1. The receptor was isolated from a human donor with low-grade glioma or glioblastoma, undergoing nonglioma brain surgery, or in good health (not recorded which). Sequenced material: glioma tissue, nonneoplastic brain tissue, or PBMCs (not recorded which). The CDR3 sequence is CSAGTGNEQYF. CDR3 nucleotides: TGCAGCGCAGGGACAGGGAACGAGCAGTACTTC.